This T cell receptor beta chain was identified in a study of human T cells and chemical hapten exposure. Whole-study results and caveats: DPC sensitization produced no change in TCRs with frequency above 1 in 1000. Significantly more large CDR3 similarity clusters arose among expanded TCRs than among controls.

Per the study methods: Samples contained a median of roughly 96,000 TCRs, with a range of roughly 23,224 to 700,000. From the RACE reads, TCRdb called clonotypes with MiXCR, one entry per CDR3 protein. The V and J calls shown here were made by TCRdb, not taken from the authors' results. This sample carries more than 90,000 distinct CDR3 sequences, more than 9.5% of them seen once, and the ten largest clones take 2.5% to 4%. Regarding time point: patch test 2, 6 weeks after DPC sensitization. Treatment here: therapeutic diphenylcyclopropenone sensitization with weekly scalp DPC. The total RNA was obtained from whole blood that was not fractionated. This clonotype was picked up many times. Its antigen is currently unknown. Germline trimming cut 6 bases from V and 8 bases from J; bases unmatched to any gene: 12. This CDR3 is 15 amino acids long. Germline V gene lookup returns CDR1 MRHNA and CDR2 SNTAGT.

The sample consisted of whole blood, taken in connection with sensitization to the hapten diphenylcyclopropenone (DPC). The receptor was derived from a woman in her forties with alopecia areata. Some clones in this sample may be carry-over from other donors' samples. V and J are TRBV6-4 and TRBJ2-1; 8 nucleotides agree with TRBD1. The CDR3 loop is CASSLGQGGGDEQFF. CDR3 nucleotide sequence: TGTGCCAGCAGCCTTGGACAGGGCGGTGGCGATGAGCAGTTCTTC.